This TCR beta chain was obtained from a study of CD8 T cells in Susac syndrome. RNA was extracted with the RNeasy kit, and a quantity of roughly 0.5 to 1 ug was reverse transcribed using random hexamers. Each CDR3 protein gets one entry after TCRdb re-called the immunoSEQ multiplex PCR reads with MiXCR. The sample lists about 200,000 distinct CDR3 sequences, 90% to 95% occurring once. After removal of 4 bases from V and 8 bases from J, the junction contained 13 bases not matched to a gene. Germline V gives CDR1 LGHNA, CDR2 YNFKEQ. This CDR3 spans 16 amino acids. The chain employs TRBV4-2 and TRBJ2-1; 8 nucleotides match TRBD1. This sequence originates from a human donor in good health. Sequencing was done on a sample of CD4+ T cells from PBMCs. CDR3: CASSPLTGGYSDEQFF. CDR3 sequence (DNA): TGTGCCAGCAGCCCTCTTACAGGGGGTTATTCCGATGAGCAGTTCTTC.